This is a list of T cell receptor beta chains from one sample in a study of cytotoxic CD8 clonotypes in ibrutinib-treated CLL. Generated by immunoSEQ multiplex PCR, the TCRdb table keeps only in-frame clones and is missing some. There are roughly 130,000 clones in the sample; 79% occur only once, and roughly 13% lies in the top ten. The sample consisted of PBMCs, taken after 12 months of ibrutinib treatment. The receptors were gathered from a human donor with chronic lymphocytic leukemia. Each CDR3 is given with its conserved first and last residue.

V	J	CDR3
TRBV4-3	TRBJ2-3	CASSQDLLSGGTDTQYF
TRBV27	TRBJ2-2	CASSLSWGSLGELFF
TRBV27	TRBJ2-3	CASSLSSLGTDTQYF
TRBV2	TRBJ2-1	CASSVGARGEQFF
TRBV15	TRBJ1-2	CATSHWGGYTF
TRBV28	TRBJ1-2	CASSLTRGGLYYGYTF
TRBV29-1	TRBJ2-3	CSVEAPPAGGIDTQYF
TRBV12-5	TRBJ2-1	CASGPSSWTSASYNEQFF
TRBV7-9	TRBJ2-2	CASTPRATGAPLTGELFF
TRBV5-1	TRBJ2-1	CASSLQAGGPGNEQFF
TRBV18	TRBJ1-4	CASSRQGENEKLFF
TRBV28	TRBJ2-7	CASSSLAGNLVQQYF
TRBV28	TRBJ1-1	CASSLLGLKNTEAFF
TRBV29-1	TRBJ2-5	CSVRAGETQYF
TRBV7-6	TRBJ2-1	CASSLVVRTSGRFGNEQFF
TRBV7-6	TRBJ2-1	CASGSRGSQFF
TRBV13	TRBJ2-2	CASSWPAGTGELFF
TRBV9	TRBJ2-3	CASSVASGTLDTQYF
TRBV6-5	TRBJ2-1	CASSYSADRGLSEQFF
TRBV5-4	TRBJ2-7	CASSHLTGANPYEQYF
TRBV7-2	TRBJ2-1	CASSFELAGGNNEQFF
TRBV5-4	TRBJ2-3	CASSSPLGLGTDTQYF
TRBV9	TRBJ1-4	CASSVTGRATNEKLFF
TRBV7-2	TRBJ1-3	CASSWGTGANTIYF
TRBV5-6	TRBJ1-1	CASSLKWESNTEAFF
TRBV5-6	TRBJ1-1	CASSSLTGGGRYTEAFF
TRBV9	TRBJ2-7	CASSVTSSKTYEQYF
TRBV27	TRBJ2-7	CASRSTGGPSEQYF
TRBV7-9	TRBJ2-7	CASSPEVMDTSYEQYF
TRBV11-2	TRBJ2-2	CASSSSWPDRINTGELFF
TRBV11-2	TRBJ2-2	CASSLGQGNTGELFF
TRBV18	TRBJ2-5	CASSSQRETQYF
TRBV19	TRBJ2-5	CASSTQGPETQYF
TRBV29-1	TRBJ2-7	CSVPSGRADEQYF
TRBV6-5	TRBJ1-2	CASSYKGFNYGYTF
TRBV27	TRBJ1-5	CASQGTGNIGNQPQHF
TRBV19	TRBJ2-7	CASTQFSSTRGWGYEQYF
TRBV7-9	TRBJ2-1	CASSLGVSYEQFF
TRBV9	TRBJ1-1	CASSPRSRTDEAFF
TRBV15	TRBJ1-1	CATSPTATGRMNTEAFF
TRBV20-1	TRBJ1-1	CSAWDREAFF